This TCR beta chain was recovered during a study of T cell responses to AZD1222 COVID-19 vaccine. Overall study results and limits: White British people made up most donors, females outnumbered males, and clonal diversity was possibly underestimated. None of the repertoires were sampled until the peak T cell response had passed.

Clones were read by immunoSEQ multiplex PCR, and TCRdb kept only the in-frame ones, dropping some. The table includes around 140,000 clones, 65% to 90% detected once. This clone was picked up a small number of times. What it binds is unknown. The CDR3 spans 13 residues. Germline values: CDR1 LNHNV, CDR2 YYDKDF (reference sequence). Trimming pared 3 bases from V and 6 bases from J, leaving 11 bases between. The origin of this receptor is an adult who received the MenACWY meningococcal vaccine as a control. Sequencing used peripheral blood, obtained 28 days after the second dose of the MenACWY control vaccine. J is TRBJ1-1 and V is TRBV15; D call uncertain. In DNA form, the CDR3 reads TGTGCCACCAGCAGGGTACAGCCACCTGAAGCTTTCTTT. Its translation is CATSRVQPPEAFF.